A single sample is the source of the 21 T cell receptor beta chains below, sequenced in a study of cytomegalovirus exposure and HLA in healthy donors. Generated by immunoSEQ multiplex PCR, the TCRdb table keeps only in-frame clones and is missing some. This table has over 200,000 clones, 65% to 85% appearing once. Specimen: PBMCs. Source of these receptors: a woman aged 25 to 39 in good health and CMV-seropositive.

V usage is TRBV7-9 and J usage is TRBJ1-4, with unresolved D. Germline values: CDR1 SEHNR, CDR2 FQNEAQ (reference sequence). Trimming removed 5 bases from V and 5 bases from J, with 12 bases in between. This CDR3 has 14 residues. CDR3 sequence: CASSDADSNEKLFF. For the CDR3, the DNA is TGTGCCAGCAGCGATGCAGACTCAAATGAAAAACTGTTTTTT.

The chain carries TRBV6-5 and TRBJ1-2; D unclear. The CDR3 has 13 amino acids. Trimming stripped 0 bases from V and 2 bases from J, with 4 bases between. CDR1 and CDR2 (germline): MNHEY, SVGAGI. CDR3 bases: TGTGCCAGCAGTTACTCGCCAAACTATGGCTACACCTTC. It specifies CASSYSPNYGYTF.

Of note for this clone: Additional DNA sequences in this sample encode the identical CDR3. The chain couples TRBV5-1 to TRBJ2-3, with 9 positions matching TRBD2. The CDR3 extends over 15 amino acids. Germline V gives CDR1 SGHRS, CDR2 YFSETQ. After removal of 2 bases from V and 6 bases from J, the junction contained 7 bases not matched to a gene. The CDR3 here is CASSLSAGGGDTQYF. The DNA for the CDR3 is TGCGCCAGCAGCTTATCAGCGGGAGGCGGTGATACGCAGTATTTT.

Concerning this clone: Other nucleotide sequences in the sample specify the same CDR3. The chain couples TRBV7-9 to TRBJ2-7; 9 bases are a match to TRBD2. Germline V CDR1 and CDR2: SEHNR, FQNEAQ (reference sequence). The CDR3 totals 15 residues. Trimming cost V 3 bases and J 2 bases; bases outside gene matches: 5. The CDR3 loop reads CASSLAGGPPYEQYF. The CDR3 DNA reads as TGTGCCAGCAGCTTGGCGGGAGGGCCTCCCTACGAGCAGTACTTC.

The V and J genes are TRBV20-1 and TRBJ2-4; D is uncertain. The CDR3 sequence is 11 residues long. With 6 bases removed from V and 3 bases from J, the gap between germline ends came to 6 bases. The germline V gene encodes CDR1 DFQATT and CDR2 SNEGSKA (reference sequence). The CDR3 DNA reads TGCAGTGCCCCGGGCAAAAACATTCAGTACTTC. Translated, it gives CSAPGKNIQYF.

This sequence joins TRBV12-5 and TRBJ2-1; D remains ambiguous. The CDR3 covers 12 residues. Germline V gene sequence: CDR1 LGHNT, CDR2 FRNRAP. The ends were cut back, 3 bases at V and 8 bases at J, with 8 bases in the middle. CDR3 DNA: TGTGCTAGTGGTTTTTGGCAACATGAGCAGTTCTTC. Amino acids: CASGFWQHEQFF.

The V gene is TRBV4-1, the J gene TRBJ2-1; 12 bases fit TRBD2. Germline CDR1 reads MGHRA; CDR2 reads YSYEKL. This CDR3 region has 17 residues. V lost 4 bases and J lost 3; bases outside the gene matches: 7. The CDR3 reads CASSLRLAGAVYNEQFF. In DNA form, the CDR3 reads TGCGCCAGCAGCCTCCGACTAGCGGGAGCAGTCTACAATGAGCAGTTCTTC.

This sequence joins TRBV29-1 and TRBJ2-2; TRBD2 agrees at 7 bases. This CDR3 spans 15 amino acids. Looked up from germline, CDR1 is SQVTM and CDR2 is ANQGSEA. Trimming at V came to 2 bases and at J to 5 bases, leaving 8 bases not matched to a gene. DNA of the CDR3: TGCAGCGTTGAATGGGCTAGCGGTCAGACCGGGGAGCTGTTTTTT. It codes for CSVEWASGQTGELFF.

The CDR3 loop is CASSLLFMIGRDIPTGELFF. CDR3 sequence (DNA): TGTGCCAGCAGTTTATTGTTCATGATTGGGAGGGACATACCCACCGGGGAGCTGTTTTTT. The genes are TRBV28 and TRBJ2-2, with D possibly being TRBD2 (7 bases). The CDR3 has 20 amino acids. The germline V gene encodes CDR1 MDHEN and CDR2 SYDVKM. Trimming pared 1 base from V and 4 bases from J, leaving 25 bases between.

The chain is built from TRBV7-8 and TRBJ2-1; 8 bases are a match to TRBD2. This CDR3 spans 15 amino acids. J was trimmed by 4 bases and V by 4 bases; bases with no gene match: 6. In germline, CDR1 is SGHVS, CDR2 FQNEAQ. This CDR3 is CASSSTSGVYNEQFF. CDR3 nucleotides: TGTGCCAGCAGCTCTACTAGCGGAGTATACAATGAGCAGTTCTTC.

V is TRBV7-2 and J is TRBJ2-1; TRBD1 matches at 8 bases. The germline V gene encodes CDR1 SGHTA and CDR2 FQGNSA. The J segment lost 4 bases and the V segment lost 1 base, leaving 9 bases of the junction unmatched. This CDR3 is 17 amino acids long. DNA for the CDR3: TGTGCCAGCAGCTTAGTCGGACAGGGCAAACGGTACAATGAGCAGTTCTTC. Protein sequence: CASSLVGQGKRYNEQFF.

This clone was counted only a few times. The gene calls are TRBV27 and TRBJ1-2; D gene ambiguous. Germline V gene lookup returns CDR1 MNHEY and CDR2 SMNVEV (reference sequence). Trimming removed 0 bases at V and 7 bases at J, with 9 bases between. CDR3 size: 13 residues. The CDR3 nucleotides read TGTGCCAGCAGTTTATCAGGGTACGTTGGCTACACCTTC. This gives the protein CASSLSGYVGYTF.

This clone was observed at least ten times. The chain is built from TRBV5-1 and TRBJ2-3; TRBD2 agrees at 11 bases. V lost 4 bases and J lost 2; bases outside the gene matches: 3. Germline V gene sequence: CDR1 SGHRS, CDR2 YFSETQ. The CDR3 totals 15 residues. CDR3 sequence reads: CASSLAGGITDTQYF. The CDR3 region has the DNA TGCGCCAGCAGCCTAGCGGGAGGAATCACAGATACGCAGTATTTT. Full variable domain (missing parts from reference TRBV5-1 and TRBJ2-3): KAGVTQTPRYLIKTRGQQVTLSCSPISGHRSVSWYQQTPGQGLQFLFEYFSETQRNKGNFPGRFSGRQFSNSRSEMNVSTLELGDSALYLCASSLAGGITDTQYFGPGTRLTVL.

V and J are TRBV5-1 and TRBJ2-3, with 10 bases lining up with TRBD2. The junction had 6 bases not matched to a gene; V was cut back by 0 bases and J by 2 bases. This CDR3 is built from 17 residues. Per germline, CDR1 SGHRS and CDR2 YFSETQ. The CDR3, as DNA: TGCGCCAGCAGCTTGGAAGGACTAGCGGCCTACACAGATACGCAGTATTTT. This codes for CASSLEGLAAYTDTQYF.

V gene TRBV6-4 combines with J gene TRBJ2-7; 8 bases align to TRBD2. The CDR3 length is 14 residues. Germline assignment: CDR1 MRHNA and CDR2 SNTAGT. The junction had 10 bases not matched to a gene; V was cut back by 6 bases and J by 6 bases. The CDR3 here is CASSPTGRGSEQYF. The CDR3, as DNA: TGTGCCAGCAGCCCAACCGGGAGGGGGTCCGAGCAGTACTTC.

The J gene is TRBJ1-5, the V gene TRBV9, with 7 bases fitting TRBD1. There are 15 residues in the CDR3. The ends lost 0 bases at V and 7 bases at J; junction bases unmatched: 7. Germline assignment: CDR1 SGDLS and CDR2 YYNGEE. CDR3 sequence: CASSVGQGTSQPQHF. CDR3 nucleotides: TGTGCCAGCAGCGTAGGACAGGGAACTAGCCAGCCCCAGCATTTT. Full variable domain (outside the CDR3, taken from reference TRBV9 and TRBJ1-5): DSGVTQTPKHLITATGQRVTLRCSPRSGDLSVYWYQQSLDQGLQFLIQYYNGEERAKGNILERFSAQQFPDLHSELNLSSLELGDSALYFCASSVGQGTSQPQHFGDGTRLSIL.

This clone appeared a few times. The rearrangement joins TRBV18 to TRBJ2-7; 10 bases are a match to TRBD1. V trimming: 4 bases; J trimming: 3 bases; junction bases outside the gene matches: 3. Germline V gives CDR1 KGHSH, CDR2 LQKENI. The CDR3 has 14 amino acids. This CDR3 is CASSRQGADYEQYF. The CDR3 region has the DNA TGTGCCAGCTCACGACAGGGGGCGGACTACGAGCAGTACTTC.

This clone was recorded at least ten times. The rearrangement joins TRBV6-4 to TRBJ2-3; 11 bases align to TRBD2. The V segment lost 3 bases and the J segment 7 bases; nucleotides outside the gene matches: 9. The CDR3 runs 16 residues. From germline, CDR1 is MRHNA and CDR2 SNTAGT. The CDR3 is CASSEVAGGPPNTQYF. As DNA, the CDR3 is TGTGCCAGCAGTGAAGTAGCGGGAGGGCCACCGAATACGCAGTATTTT.

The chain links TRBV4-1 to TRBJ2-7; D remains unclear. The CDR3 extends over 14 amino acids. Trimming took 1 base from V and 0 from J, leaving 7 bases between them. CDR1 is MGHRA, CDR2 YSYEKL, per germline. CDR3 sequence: CASSQGQISYEQYF. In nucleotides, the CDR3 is TGCGCCAGCAGCCAAGGTCAGATCTCCTACGAGCAGTACTTC.

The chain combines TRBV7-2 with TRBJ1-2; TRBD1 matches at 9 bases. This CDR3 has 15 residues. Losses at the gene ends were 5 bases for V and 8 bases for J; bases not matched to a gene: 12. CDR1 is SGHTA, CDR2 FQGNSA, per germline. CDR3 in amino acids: CASSPRDRGENGYTF. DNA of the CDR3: TGTGCCAGCAGCCCCCGAGACAGGGGGGAGAACGGCTACACCTTC.

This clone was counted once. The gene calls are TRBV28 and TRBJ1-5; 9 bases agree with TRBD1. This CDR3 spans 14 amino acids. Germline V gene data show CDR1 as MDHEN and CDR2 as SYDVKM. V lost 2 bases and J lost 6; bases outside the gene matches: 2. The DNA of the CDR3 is TGTGCCAGCAGTTTAAGGGACAGGGTTCAGCCCCAGCATTTT. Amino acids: CASSLRDRVQPQHF.